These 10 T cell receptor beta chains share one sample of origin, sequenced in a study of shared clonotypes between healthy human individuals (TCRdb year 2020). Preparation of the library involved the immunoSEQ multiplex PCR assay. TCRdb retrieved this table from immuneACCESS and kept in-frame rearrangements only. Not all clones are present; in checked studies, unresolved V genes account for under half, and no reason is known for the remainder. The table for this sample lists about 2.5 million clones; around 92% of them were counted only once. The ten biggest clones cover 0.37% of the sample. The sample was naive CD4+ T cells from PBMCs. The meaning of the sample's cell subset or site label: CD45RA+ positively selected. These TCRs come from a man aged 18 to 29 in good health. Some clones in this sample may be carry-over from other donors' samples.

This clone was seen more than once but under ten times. CDR3: CASLVSQDTEAFF. In DNA, the CDR3 is TGTGCCAGCCTTGTCTCCCAAGACACTGAAGCTTTCTTT. V is TRBV2 and J is TRBJ1-1, with no clear D. V gave up 8 bases and J gave up 3 bases, with 13 bases separating them. This CDR3 spans 13 amino acids. Germline assignment: CDR1 SNHLY and CDR2 FYNNEI.

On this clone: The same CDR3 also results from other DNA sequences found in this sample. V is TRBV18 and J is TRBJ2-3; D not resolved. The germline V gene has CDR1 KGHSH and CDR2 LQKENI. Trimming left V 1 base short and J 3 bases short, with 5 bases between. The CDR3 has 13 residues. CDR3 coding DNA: TGTGCCAGCTCACCACGCCTTACAGATACGCAGTATTTT. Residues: CASSPRLTDTQYF.

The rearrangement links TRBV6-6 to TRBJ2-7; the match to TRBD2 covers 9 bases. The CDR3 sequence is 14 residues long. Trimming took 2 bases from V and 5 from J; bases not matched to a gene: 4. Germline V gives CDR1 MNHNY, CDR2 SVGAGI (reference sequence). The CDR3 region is CASSYAGGSHEQYF. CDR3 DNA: TGTGCCAGCAGTTACGCGGGGGGGAGCCACGAGCAGTACTTC.

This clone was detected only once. The CDR3 coding sequence is TGTGCCAGCAGCTTAGGGCGAGCGGGCATCACAGATACGCAGTATTTT. Translation: CASSLGRAGITDTQYF. V is TRBV7-9 and J is TRBJ2-3; possible D gene TRBD2, 6 bases. Germline lookup yields CDR1 SEHNR and CDR2 FQNEAQ (reference sequence). V gave up 1 base and J gave up 2 bases, with 13 bases separating them. The CDR3 totals 16 residues.

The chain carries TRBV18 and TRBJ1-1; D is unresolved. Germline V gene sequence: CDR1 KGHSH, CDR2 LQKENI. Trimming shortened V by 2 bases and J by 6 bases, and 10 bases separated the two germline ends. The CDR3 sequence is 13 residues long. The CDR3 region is CASSPAGRAEAFF. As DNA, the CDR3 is TGTGCCAGCTCACCAGCCGGGAGGGCTGAAGCTTTCTTT.

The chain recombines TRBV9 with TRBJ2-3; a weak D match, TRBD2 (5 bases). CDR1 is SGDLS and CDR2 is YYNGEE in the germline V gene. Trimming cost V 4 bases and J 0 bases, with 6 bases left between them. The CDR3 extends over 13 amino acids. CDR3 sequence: CASSRGSTDTQYF. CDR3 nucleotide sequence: TGTGCCAGCAGCCGAGGGAGCACAGATACGCAGTATTTT.

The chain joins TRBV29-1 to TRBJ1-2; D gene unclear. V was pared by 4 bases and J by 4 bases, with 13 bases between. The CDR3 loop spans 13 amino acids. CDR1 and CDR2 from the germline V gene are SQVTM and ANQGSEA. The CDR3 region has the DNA TGCAGCGTTGGCTCAGAACTCGCCTATGGCTACACCTTC. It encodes CSVGSELAYGYTF.

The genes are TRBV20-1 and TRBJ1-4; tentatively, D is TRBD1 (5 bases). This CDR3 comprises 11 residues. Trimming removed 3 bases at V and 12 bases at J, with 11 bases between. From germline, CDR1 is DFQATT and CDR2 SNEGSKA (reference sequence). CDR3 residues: CSARVQEELFF. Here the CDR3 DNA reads TGCAGTGCTAGGGTACAGGAGGAACTGTTTTTT.

CDR3 sequence reads: CASRPSRQGSAGELFF. The CDR3 DNA is TGTGCCAGCAGACCGTCACGACAGGGCAGCGCCGGGGAGCTGTTTTTT. The genes are TRBV28 and TRBJ2-2, with 7 bases matching TRBD1. This CDR3 contains 16 residues. The V segment lost 6 bases and the J segment 6 bases; nucleotides outside the gene matches: 13. Germline CDR1 MDHEN, CDR2 SYDVKM.

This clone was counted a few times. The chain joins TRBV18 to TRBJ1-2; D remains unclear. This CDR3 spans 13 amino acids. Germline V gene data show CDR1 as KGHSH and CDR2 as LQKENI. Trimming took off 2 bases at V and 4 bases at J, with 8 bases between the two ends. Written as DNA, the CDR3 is TGTGCCAGCTCACCAGCTAGCACCTATGGCTACACCTTC. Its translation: CASSPASTYGYTF.